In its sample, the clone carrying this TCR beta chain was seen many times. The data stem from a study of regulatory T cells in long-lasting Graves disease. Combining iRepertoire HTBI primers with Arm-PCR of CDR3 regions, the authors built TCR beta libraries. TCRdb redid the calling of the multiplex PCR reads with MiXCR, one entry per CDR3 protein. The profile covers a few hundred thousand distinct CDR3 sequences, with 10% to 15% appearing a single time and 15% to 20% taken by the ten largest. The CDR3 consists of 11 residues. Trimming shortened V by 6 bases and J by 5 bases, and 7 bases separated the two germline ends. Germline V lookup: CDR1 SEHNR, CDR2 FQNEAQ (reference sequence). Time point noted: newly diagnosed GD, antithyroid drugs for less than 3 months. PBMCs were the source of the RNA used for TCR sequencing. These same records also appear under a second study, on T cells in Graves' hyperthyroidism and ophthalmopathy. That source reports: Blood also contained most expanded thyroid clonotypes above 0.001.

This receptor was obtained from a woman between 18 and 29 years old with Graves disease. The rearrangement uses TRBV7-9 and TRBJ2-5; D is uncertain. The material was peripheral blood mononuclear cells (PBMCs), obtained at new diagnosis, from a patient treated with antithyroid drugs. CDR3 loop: CASRGMETQYF. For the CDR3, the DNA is TGTGCCAGCAGGGGAATGGAGACCCAGTACTTC. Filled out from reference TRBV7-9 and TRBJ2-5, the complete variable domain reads DTGVSQNPRHKITKRGQNVTFRCDPISEHNRLYWYRQTLGQGPEFLTYFQNEAQLEKSRLLSDRFSAERPKGSFSTLEIQRTEQGDSAMYLCASRGMETQYFGPGTRLLVL.